What follows are 15 T cell receptor beta chains derived from one specimen sequenced in a study of vaccination effects on CD4 cells after COVID-19 (dated by TCRdb to 2021 to 2024). What these receptors recognize is not known. After less than 13 days of culture, CD4+ T cells were isolated with the EasySep CD4+ T cell isolation kit. PCR-confirmed SARS-CoV-2 infection had occurred in convalescent patients between March and December 2020, before the Alpha, Beta and Delta variants emerged in the United States. Each participant got two doses of an mRNA SARS-CoV-2 vaccine, either BNT162b2 or mRNA-1273. The library was obtained by the immunoSEQ multiplex PCR assay. TCRdb holds this immuneACCESS table with in-frame rearrangements only. Some clones are missing; in checked studies, unresolved V genes explain under half, and the rest has no known cause. This sample comprises 40,000 to 45,000 clones, just over 75% of them detected only once. The leading ten clones occupy roughly 3.5% of the sample.

Sequenced material: CD4+ T cells from PBMCs cultured without peptide, taken after COVID-19 vaccination. The source of these receptors is a human donor who had a prior SARS-CoV-2 infection.

The chain joins TRBV7-3 to TRBJ1-2; 8 positions agree with TRBD1. In germline, CDR1 is SGHTA, CDR2 FQGTGA. The CDR3 is 14 residues long. The J segment lost 7 bases and the V segment lost 5 bases, leaving 9 bases of the junction unmatched. The CDR3 region is CASSATGDSGGYTF. For the CDR3, the DNA is TGTGCCAGCAGCGCGACAGGGGATTCTGGTGGCTACACCTTC.

The chain employs TRBV5-1 and TRBJ1-3, with D possibly being TRBD1 (5 bases). CDR1 and CDR2 (germline): SGHRS, YFSETQ. The CDR3 is 16 residues long. Trimming removed 3 bases at V and 0 bases at J, with 13 bases between. This CDR3 reads CASSSGSGLSGNTIYF. In DNA, the CDR3 is TGCGCCAGCAGCTCTGGATCAGGGCTCTCTGGAAACACCATATATTTT.

The chain joins TRBV5-5 to TRBJ2-7, with 10 bases that match TRBD1. The CDR3 has 16 amino acids. V shed 1 base and J 3 bases; nucleotides not matched to a gene: 7. Germline V gene data show CDR1 as SGHKS and CDR2 as YYEKEE (reference sequence). CDR3 amino acids: CASSLSWTGGLYEQYF. CDR3 bases: TGTGCCAGCAGCTTGTCCTGGACAGGGGGACTCTACGAGCAGTACTTC.

The chain recombines TRBV7-2 with TRBJ2-7; D unclear. The germline gives CDR1 SGHTA, CDR2 FQGNSA. The CDR3 totals 15 residues. V lost 1 base and J 3 bases, leaving 13 bases between the germline ends. The CDR3 bases are TGTGCCAGCAGCTTAGGTTCTGGGGTTTACTACGAGCAGTACTTC. Its translation: CASSLGSGVYYEQYF.

The chain combines TRBV19 with TRBJ1-2; D is perhaps TRBD1 (5 bases). The CDR3 covers 13 residues. The V gene lost 10 bases and the J gene lost 3 bases, with 15 bases spanning the gap. Germline V gene lookup returns CDR1 LNHDA and CDR2 SQIVND (reference sequence). CDR3 protein: CATTPGPYYGYTF. In DNA form, the CDR3 reads TGTGCCACCACTCCGGGACCCTACTATGGCTACACCTTC.

The genes are TRBV7-2 and TRBJ2-1, with 7 nucleotides matching TRBD2. The CDR3 has 16 amino acids. The germline CDR1 and CDR2 sequences are SGHTA and FQGNSA. With 5 bases clipped from V and 5 bases from J, the junction kept 12 bases outside the gene matches. The CDR3 spells CASSAYWEGLNNEQFF. The CDR3 region has the DNA TGTGCCAGCAGCGCATACTGGGAGGGCCTTAACAATGAGCAGTTCTTC.

V and J are TRBV12-3 or TRBV12-4 and TRBJ1-1; D unresolved. Trimming stripped 2 bases from V and 0 bases from J, with 4 bases between. The CDR3 sequence is 13 residues long. In DNA, the CDR3 is TGTGCCAGCAGTTTACTTTTGAACACTGAAGCTTTCTTT. It encodes CASSLLLNTEAFF.

The chain links TRBV3-1 (or the pseudogene TRBV3-2) to TRBJ2-7; D is possibly TRBD2 (6 bases). The V and J ends lost 0 bases and 0 bases respectively, with 12 bases between them. CDR1 LGHDT and CDR2 YNNKEL come from the germline V gene (reference sequence). The CDR3 consists of 16 residues. In DNA, the CDR3 is TGTGCCAGCAGCCAAGAAGGGACTCTCCTCTCCTACGAGCAGTACTTC. Its translation is CASSQEGTLLSYEQYF.

This chain joins TRBV24-1 and TRBJ2-2; D may be TRBD1 (5 bases). The CDR3 has 13 amino acids. V dropped 8 bases and J dropped 2 bases, with 8 bases sitting between them. CDR1 KGHDR and CDR2 SFDVKD come from the germline V gene. CDR3 nucleotide sequence: TGTGCCACCACTGACAGTAACACCGGGGAGCTGTTTTTT. This sequence encodes CATTDSNTGELFF.

This clone was picked up a small number of times. V usage is TRBV4-1 and J usage is TRBJ1-5, with D possibly TRBD1 on 6 matching bases. Trimming took off 1 base at V and 5 bases at J, with 18 bases between the two ends. Germline V gene lookup returns CDR1 MGHRA and CDR2 YSYEKL. The CDR3 sequence is 17 residues long. CDR3 sequence (DNA): TGCGCCAGCAGCCAAGTTGGGGGTGGCAGGGGATATCAGCCCCAGCATTTT. Translating gives CASSQVGGGRGYQPQHF.

A few counts support this clone. The chain joins TRBV11-3 to TRBJ2-2, with D perhaps matching TRBD2 (7 bases). The length of the CDR3 is 15 residues. CDR1 is SGHNT, CDR2 YENEEA, per germline. V was trimmed by 2 bases and J by 5 bases, leaving 12 bases between them. CDR3 sequence (DNA): TGTGCCAGCAGCTTACGGGGGGCTCGGACCGGGGAGCTGTTTTTT. This encodes CASSLRGARTGELFF.

The V call is TRBV9, the J call TRBJ1-1; D not certain. Germline CDR1 and CDR2: SGDLS and YYNGEE. V was shortened by 2 bases and J by 1 base, with 9 bases between the two germline ends. The CDR3 loop spans 14 amino acids. DNA of the CDR3: TGTGCCAGCAGCGTCAGGTTGGAGAACACTGAAGCTTTCTTT. Amino acids: CASSVRLENTEAFF.

V usage is TRBV19 and J usage is TRBJ1-6; D may be TRBD1 (5 bases). The CDR3 has 13 amino acids. V lost 7 bases and J lost 10, with 14 bases in between. From germline, CDR1 is LNHDA and CDR2 SQIVND (reference sequence). CDR3 DNA sequence: TGTGCCAGTACCAGGGACCGAGGATCACCCCTCCACTTT. Its protein is CASTRDRGSPLHF. The variable domain in full, with the rest retrieved from reference TRBV19 and TRBJ1-6, is DGGITQSPKYLFRKEGQNVTLSCEQNLNHDAMYWYRQDPGQGLRLIYYSQIVNDFQKGDIAEGYSVSREKKESFPLTVTSAQKNPTAFYLCASTRDRGSPLHFGNGTRLTVT.

The V and J genes are TRBV5-1 and TRBJ2-2; tentative D call: TRBD2 (6 bases). The germline gives CDR1 SGHRS, CDR2 YFSETQ. The CDR3 is made up of 16 amino acids. Trimming pared 0 bases from V and 4 bases from J, leaving 13 bases between. CDR3 DNA sequence: TGCGCCAGCAGCTTGGCTATAGGAGGGGCCACCGGGGAGCTGTTTTTT. Its translation: CASSLAIGGATGELFF.

The rearrangement links TRBV5-1 to TRBJ1-1; weak D call: TRBD1 (5 bases). The germline V gene has CDR1 SGHRS and CDR2 YFSETQ. The CDR3 extends over 12 amino acids. V lost 6 bases and J lost 5, with 11 bases in between. The CDR3 region is CASNGGGTEAFF. The CDR3 DNA sequence: TGCGCCAGCAATGGGGGGGGGACTGAAGCTTTCTTT. The variable domain in full, with the rest retrieved from reference TRBV5-1 and TRBJ1-1, is KAGVTQTPRYLIKTRGQQVTLSCSPISGHRSVSWYQQTPGQGLQFLFEYFSETQRNKGNFPGRFSGRQFSNSRSEMNVSTLELGDSALYLCASNGGGTEAFFGQGTRLTVV.